A selection of T cell receptor beta chains follows, all from one sample in a study of Graves' ophthalmopathy and Graves' hyperthyroidism. TCRdb itself ran the multiplex PCR reads through MiXCR, one entry per CDR3 protein. The sample lists some 350,000 distinct CDR3 sequences, roughly 15% occurring once. The sequenced sample was peripheral blood. The receptors were gathered from an adult woman with stable Graves' hyperthyroidism. CDR3s include the opening cysteine and the closing phenylalanine or tryptophan. D genes are given only for firm matches. Only part of the rows carry a size: once, few, many, or a class if the clone is expanded.

j_gene | d_gene | abundance | v_gene | CDR3aa | CDR3nt
TRBJ1-1 | TRBD1 | once | TRBV12-3/TRBV12-4 | CASSYPGQGAVAFF | TGTGCCAGCAGTTATCCGGGGCAGGGGGCAGTAGCTTTCTTT
TRBJ1-1 | - | many | TRBV20-1 | CSARYWSQNTEAFF | TGCAGTGCTAGATATTGGTCACAAAACACTGAAGCTTTCTTT
TRBJ2-2 | - | - | TRBV18 | CASSNGPGELFF | TGTGCCAGCTCTAACGGCCCCGGGGAGCTGTTTTTT
TRBJ1-2 | - | many | TRBV29-1 | CSGERCRNYGYTF | TGCAGCGGTGAGAGGTGCAGAAACTATGGCTACACCTTC
TRBJ1-5 | - | few | TRBV7-2 | CASSLTSDQPQHF | TGTGCCAGCAGCTTAACCTCAGATCAGCCCCAGCATTTT
TRBJ1-2 | - | many | TRBV7-8 | CASSSGTSANYGYTF | TGTGCCAGCAGCTCTGGGACATCAGCTAACTATGGCTACACCTTC
TRBJ2-7 | TRBD1 | many | TRBV28 | CASSPDRTYEQYF | TGTGCCAGCAGTCCGGACAGGACCTACGAGCAGTACTTC
TRBJ1-1 | - | many | TRBV20-1 | CSATDINPEAFF | TGCAGTGCTACAGACATAAACCCTGAAGCTTTCTTT
TRBJ2-5 | TRBD2 | many | TRBV5-4 | CASSLALAGGPETQYF | TGTGCCAGCAGCTTGGCCCTAGCGGGAGGGCCAGAGACCCAGTACTTC
TRBJ2-7 | TRBD1 | many | TRBV11-2 | CASSSWGQEIYEQYF | TGTGCCAGCAGCTCCTGGGGACAGGAGATATACGAGCAGTACTTC
TRBJ1-2 | - | many | TRBV12-3/TRBV12-4 | CASSTDVPYGYTF | TGTGCCAGCAGTACCGATGTTCCCTATGGCTACACCTTC
TRBJ2-7 | TRBD2 | many | TRBV6-1 | CASLQGLAVYEQYF | TGTGCCAGCCTCCAGGGACTAGCGGTCTACGAGCAGTACTTC
TRBJ2-7 | TRBD2 | many | TRBV6-2/TRBV6-3 | CASSYHLTSGRGSEQYF | TGTGCCAGCAGTTACCACCTGACTAGCGGGAGAGGGTCCGAGCAGTACTTC
TRBJ2-7 | - | few | TRBV3-1 | CASSQVSGNEQYF | TGTGCCAGCAGCCAAGTTTCGGGAAACGAGCAGTACTTC
TRBJ1-2 | - | many | TRBV20-1 | CSANPRGTYGYTF | TGCAGTGCTAACCCTAGAGGGACTTATGGCTACACCTTC
TRBJ1-2 | - | - | TRBV19 | CASTLKGQEIYGYTF | TGTGCCAGTACCCTAAAGGGGCAGGAGATCTATGGCTACACCTTC
TRBJ2-7 | - | many | TRBV7-2 | CASSLVTGRIYEQYF | TGTGCCAGCAGCTTAGTCACAGGGAGAATCTACGAGCAGTACTTC
TRBJ2-4 | - | - | TRBV9 | CASSVGGGDIKYF | TGTGCCAGCAGCGTAGGGGGTGGGGACATTAAGTACTTC
TRBJ1-1 | - | few | TRBV19 | CASSHPSNGSSEAFF | TGTGCCAGTAGTCACCCCTCAAATGGATCCAGTGAAGCTTTCTTT
TRBJ1-5 | - | many | TRBV12-3/TRBV12-4 | CASSLTGWEPQHF | TGTGCCAGCAGTTTAACAGGCTGGGAGCCCCAGCATTTT
TRBJ1-1 | - | few | TRBV7-2 | CASSLGPSLEAFF | TGTGCCAGCAGCTTAGGGCCCAGTCTTGAAGCTTTCTTT
TRBJ2-7 | TRBD2 | many | TRBV10-3 | CAISEGTSGRFGYEQYF | TGTGCCATCAGTGAAGGGACTAGCGGGAGGTTTGGCTACGAGCAGTACTTC
TRBJ1-1 | TRBD1 | many | TRBV20-1 | CSVPQGDTEAFF | TGCAGTGTTCCCCAGGGGGACACTGAAGCTTTCTTT
TRBJ2-7 | - | many | TRBV11-2 | CASSPTWGISAYEQYF | TGTGCCAGCAGCCCAACATGGGGGATTTCGGCCTACGAGCAGTACTTC
TRBJ1-1 | TRBD1 | - | TRBV11-2 | CASSLRNSGTGNTEAFF | TGTGCCAGCAGCTTAAGAAATTCCGGGACAGGGAACACTGAAGCTTTCTTT
TRBJ2-4 | - | - | TRBV5-1 | CASSPNWGNLAKNIQYF | TGCGCCAGCAGCCCCAATTGGGGGAATCTAGCCAAAAACATTCAGTACTTC
TRBJ2-7 | TRBD1 | many | TRBV20-1 | CSVGGQVGEQYF | TGCAGTGTAGGAGGACAGGTTGGCGAGCAGTACTTC
TRBJ1-1 | - | many | TRBV7-2 | CASSLGTGMNTEAFF | TGTGCCAGCAGCTTAGGTACAGGGATGAACACTGAAGCTTTCTTT
TRBJ2-5 | - | - | TRBV7-2 | CASSLERAETQYF | TGTGCCAGCAGCTTAGAACGGGCCGAGACCCAGTACTTC
TRBJ2-7 | - | many | TRBV30 | CAWNLDERSYEQYF | TGTGCCTGGAACCTCGATGAGAGGTCCTACGAGCAGTACTTC
TRBJ2-5 | - | many | TRBV6-5 | CASIAGETQYF | TGTGCCAGCATCGCCGGGGAGACCCAGTACTTC
TRBJ2-7 | TRBD2 | few | TRBV11-2 | CASSRTSGGLEQYF | TGTGCCAGCAGCCGCACTAGCGGGGGCTTGGAGCAGTACTTC
TRBJ1-5 | - | - | TRBV12-3/TRBV12-4 | CASSFVDQPQHF | TGTGCCAGCAGTTTCGTAGATCAGCCCCAGCATTTT
TRBJ1-2 | - | many | TRBV24-1 | CATSDFGVGYTF | TGTGCCACCAGTGATTTTGGGGTAGGCTACACCTTC
TRBJ2-7 | TRBD2 | many | TRBV6-1 | CASRSSGISSEQYF | TGTGCCAGCAGATCTAGCGGGATCTCCTCCGAGCAGTACTTC
TRBJ1-2 | - | - | TRBV29-1 | CSVDAGFLYGYTF | TGCAGCGTTGACGCCGGATTCCTCTATGGCTACACCTTC
TRBJ2-2 | - | many | TRBV5-1 | CASPFGAGPVMNTGELFF | TGCGCCAGCCCATTTGGGGCAGGACCTGTTATGAACACCGGGGAGCTGTTTTTT
TRBJ1-2 | - | many | TRBV28 | CASSQAGVGGYTF | TGTGCCAGCAGCCAGGCGGGAGTAGGGGGCTACACCTTC
TRBJ1-1 | TRBD1 | many | TRBV11-1 | CASRQGTELTEAFF | TGTGCCAGCAGACAAGGGACAGAACTCACTGAAGCTTTCTTT
TRBJ1-2 | - | many | TRBV19 | CASSIAFGAAGYTF | TGTGCCAGTAGTATAGCTTTTGGTGCAGCGGGCTACACCTTC
TRBJ2-5 | TRBD1 | many | TRBV15 | CATSARTGGQETQYF | TGTGCCACCAGCGCCCGGACAGGGGGACAGGAGACCCAGTACTTC
TRBJ2-7 | - | many | TRBV7-2 | CASSFGQHEQYF | TGTGCCAGCAGCTTCGGGCAACACGAGCAGTACTTC
TRBJ1-3 | - | many | TRBV7-2 | CASSSHLSGNTIYF | TGTGCCAGCAGCTCCCACCTCTCTGGAAACACCATATATTTT
TRBJ2-7 | - | many | TRBV24-1 | CATSDSYGPRTDEQYF | TGTGCCACCAGTGATTCCTACGGGCCCCGTACGGACGAGCAGTACTTC
TRBJ2-7 | TRBD1 | many | TRBV12-3/TRBV12-4 | CASSPDPGQGPYEQYF | TGTGCCAGCAGTCCGGACCCGGGACAGGGTCCGTACGAGCAGTACTTC
TRBJ2-7 | TRBD2 | - | TRBV6-5 | CASSLSGDYSYEQYF | TGTGCCAGCAGTTTAAGCGGGGACTACTCCTACGAGCAGTACTTC
TRBJ2-7 | - | many | TRBV20-1 | CSARAMGVLYEQYF | TGCAGTGCTAGAGCCATGGGGGTACTCTACGAGCAGTACTTC
TRBJ2-5 | - | - | TRBV12-3/TRBV12-4 | CASSRGVEGETQYF | TGTGCCAGCAGCCGAGGTGTCGAGGGAGAGACCCAGTACTTC
TRBJ1-1 | - | many | TRBV24-1 | CATSDSRGFGTEAFF | TGTGCCACCAGTGATTCCCGGGGGTTTGGCACTGAAGCTTTCTTT
TRBJ2-7 | TRBD2 | - | TRBV10-3 | CAISESRGGDEQYF | TGTGCCATCAGTGAGTCTCGGGGGGGAGACGAGCAGTACTTC
TRBJ2-7 | - | many | TRBV13 | CASSQRGRRNEQYF | TGTGCCAGCAGCCAGAGAGGGAGGCGCAACGAGCAGTACTTC
TRBJ1-1 | - | many | TRBV28 | CASSSGQIEAFF | TGTGCCAGCAGTAGTGGACAGATTGAAGCTTTCTTT
TRBJ2-2 | - | - | TRBV30 | CAWSSSTGELFF | TGTGCCTGGAGTTCGAGCACCGGGGAGCTGTTTTTT
TRBJ2-5 | - | many | TRBV20-1 | CSARGGTLQETQYF | TGCAGTGCTAGAGGTGGGACGTTGCAAGAGACCCAGTACTTC
TRBJ1-1 | - | many | TRBV6-2/TRBV6-3 | CASSYGAGTEAFF | TGTGCCAGCAGTTACGGCGCCGGGACTGAAGCTTTCTTT
TRBJ2-7 | - | many | TRBV7-2 | CASSANRATTPYEQYF | TGTGCCAGCAGCGCCAACCGGGCCACGACCCCCTACGAGCAGTACTTC
TRBJ1-1 | TRBD1 | many | TRBV2 | CASRATGSDTEAFF | TGTGCCAGCAGGGCGACAGGGAGTGACACTGAAGCTTTCTTT
TRBJ2-5 | - | few | TRBV24-1 | CATSDLSGTEQETQYF | TGTGCCACCAGTGACTTGTCCGGGACGGAGCAAGAGACCCAGTACTTC